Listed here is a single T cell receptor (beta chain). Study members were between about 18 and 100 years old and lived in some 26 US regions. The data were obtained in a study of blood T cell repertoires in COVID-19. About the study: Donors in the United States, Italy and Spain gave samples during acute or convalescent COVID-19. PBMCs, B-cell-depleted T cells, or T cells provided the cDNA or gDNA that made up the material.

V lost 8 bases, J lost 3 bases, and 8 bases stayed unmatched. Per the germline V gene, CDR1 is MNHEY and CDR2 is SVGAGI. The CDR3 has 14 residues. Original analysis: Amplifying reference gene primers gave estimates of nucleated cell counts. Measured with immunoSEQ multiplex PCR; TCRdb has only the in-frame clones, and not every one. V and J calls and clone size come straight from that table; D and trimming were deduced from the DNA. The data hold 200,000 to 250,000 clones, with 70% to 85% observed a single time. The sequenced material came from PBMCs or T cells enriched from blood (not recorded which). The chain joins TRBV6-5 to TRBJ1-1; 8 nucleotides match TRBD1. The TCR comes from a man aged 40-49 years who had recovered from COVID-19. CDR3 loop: CASLRGQGDTEAFF. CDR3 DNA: TGTGCCAGCCTGCGTGGACAGGGTGACACTGAAGCTTTCTTT.